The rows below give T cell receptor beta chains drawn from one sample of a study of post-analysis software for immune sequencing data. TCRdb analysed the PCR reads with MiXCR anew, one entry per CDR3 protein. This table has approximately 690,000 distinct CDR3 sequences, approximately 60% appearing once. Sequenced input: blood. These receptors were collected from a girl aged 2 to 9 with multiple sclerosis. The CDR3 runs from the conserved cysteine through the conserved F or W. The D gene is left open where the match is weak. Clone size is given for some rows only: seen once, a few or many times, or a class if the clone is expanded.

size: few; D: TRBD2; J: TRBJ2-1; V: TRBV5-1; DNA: TGCGCCAGCAGCTTGGTGGCGGGGGGGCAGGATGAGCAGTTCTTC; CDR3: CASSLVAGGQDEQFF
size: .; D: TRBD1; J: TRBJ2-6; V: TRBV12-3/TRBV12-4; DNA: TGTGCCAGCAGGGGGACAGAAGGAAATCCCGGGGCCAACGTCCTGACTTTC; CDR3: CASRGTEGNPGANVLTF
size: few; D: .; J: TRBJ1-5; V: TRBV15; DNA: TGTGCCACCAGCAGACAGGTAGGGAATCAGCCCCAGCATTTT; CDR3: CATSRQVGNQPQHF
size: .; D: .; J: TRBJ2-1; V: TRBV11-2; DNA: TGTGCCAGCAGCTTAGCTGAGGGGTGGGATGAGCAGTTCTTC; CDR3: CASSLAEGWDEQFF
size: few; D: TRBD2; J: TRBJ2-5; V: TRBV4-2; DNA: TGTGCCAGCAGCCAATGGAGGAGGGGACTAGCGGGGGGGCCGGAGACCCAGTACTTC; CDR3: CASSQWRRGLAGGPETQYF
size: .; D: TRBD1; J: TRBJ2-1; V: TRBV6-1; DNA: TGTGCCAGCAGCCATCAAGCCCCAGGGGGCGAAGGGAATGAGCAGTTCTTC; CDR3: CASSHQAPGGEGNEQFF
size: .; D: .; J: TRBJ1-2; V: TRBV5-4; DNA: TGTGCCAGCAGAACTGGACAGACCTATGGCTACACCTTC; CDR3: CASRTGQTYGYTF
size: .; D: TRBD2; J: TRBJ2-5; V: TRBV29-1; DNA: TGCAGCGTGGGCACGGGACTAGCGGGAGGCGAAGAGACCCAGTACTTC; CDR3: CSVGTGLAGGEETQYF
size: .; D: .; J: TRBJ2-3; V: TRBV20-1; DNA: TGCAGTGCTCGCCCAAGGGCAGGGTTGGCAGATACGCAGTATTTT; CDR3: CSARPRAGLADTQYF
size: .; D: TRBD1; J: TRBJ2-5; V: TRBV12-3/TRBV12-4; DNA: TGTGCCAGCAGTTTTAGTTCCGACAGGGCGGAGACCCAGTACTTC; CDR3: CASSFSSDRAETQYF
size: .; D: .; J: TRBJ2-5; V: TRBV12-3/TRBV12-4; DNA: TGTGCCAGCAGATCGACAGATCAAGAGACCCAGTACTTC; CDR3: CASRSTDQETQYF
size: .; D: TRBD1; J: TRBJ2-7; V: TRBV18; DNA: TGTGCCAGCTCACCGCGCGACAGGGCCGGCAACGAGCAGTACTTC; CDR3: CASSPRDRAGNEQYF
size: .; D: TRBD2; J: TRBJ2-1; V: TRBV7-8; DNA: TGTGCCAGCAGCTCAGCGGGGAGGGGCCACAATGAGCAGTTCTTC; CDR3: CASSSAGRGHNEQFF
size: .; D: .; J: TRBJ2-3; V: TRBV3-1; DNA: TGTGCCAGCAGCCAAGATGGGGGGCCTGCATTTACAGATACGCAGTATTTT; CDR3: CASSQDGGPAFTDTQYF
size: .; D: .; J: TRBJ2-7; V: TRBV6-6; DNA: TGTGCCAGCAGTTACTCTGGCGGCGAGCAGTACTTC; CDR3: CASSYSGGEQYF
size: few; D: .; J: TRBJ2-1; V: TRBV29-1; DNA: TGCAGCGTTGGGAGGCCATACAATGAGCAGTTCTTC; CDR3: CSVGRPYNEQFF
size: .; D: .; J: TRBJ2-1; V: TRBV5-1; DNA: TGCGCCAGCAGCTCGCCCAGGGTCGGGCAGTTCTTC; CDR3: CASSSPRVGQFF
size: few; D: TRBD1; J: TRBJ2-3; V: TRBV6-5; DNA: TGTGCCAGCAGTGTACGGACAGGGAGTACGCAGTATTTT; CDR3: CASSVRTGSTQYF
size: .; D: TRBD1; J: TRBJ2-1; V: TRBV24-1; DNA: TGTGCCACCGAGGGGACAGGGGGCTCTGAGCAGTTCTTC; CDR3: CATEGTGGSEQFF
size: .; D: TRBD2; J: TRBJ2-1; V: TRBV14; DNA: TGTGCCAGCAGCCAGCGGGAGGGCCGCCATGAGCAGTTCTTC; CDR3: CASSQREGRHEQFF
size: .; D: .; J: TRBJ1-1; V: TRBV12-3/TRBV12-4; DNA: TGTGCCAGCAGTCAGATGACTTGGGGCACTGAAGCTTTCTTT; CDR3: CASSQMTWGTEAFF
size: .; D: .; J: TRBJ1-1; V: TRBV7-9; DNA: TGTGTCAGCAGTCGCAGAGGGACCCCTGAAGCTTTCTTT; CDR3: CVSSRRGTPEAFF
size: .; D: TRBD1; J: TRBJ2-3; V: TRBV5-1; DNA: TGCGCCAGCAGCTTGGGACAGGGGGCTCCAGATACGCAGTATTTT; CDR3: CASSLGQGAPDTQYF
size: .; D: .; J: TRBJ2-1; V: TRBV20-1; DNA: TGCAGTGCTAGATTTGAGACCGGGTCGGAGCAGTTCTTC; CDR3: CSARFETGSEQFF
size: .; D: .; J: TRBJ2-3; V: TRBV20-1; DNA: TGCAGTGCTAGATGGGGGGCCGGAAGCACAGATACGCAGTATTTT; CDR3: CSARWGAGSTDTQYF
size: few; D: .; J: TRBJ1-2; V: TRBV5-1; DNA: TGCGCCAGCAGCTTGGATGGCAGGGCGGACTATGGCTACACCTTC; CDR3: CASSLDGRADYGYTF